Below, 27 T cell receptor beta chains from the same sample are listed, as sequenced in a study of Ad26.COV2.S vaccination and SARS-CoV-2 variants. Stated treatment: roughly 19 received Ad26.COV2.S at low or high dose, single or two shots; about 5 received placebo; per-sample allocation not given. Sampling was performed 63 days after the first vaccine or placebo injection. Sequencing used immunoSEQ multiplex PCR; TCRdb keeps in-frame clones, though not all of them. The sample includes about half a million clones, approximately 90% of them seen just once. The source material was peripheral blood, sampled in a trial of Ad26.COV2.S vaccine versus placebo. Receptors were obtained from a person between 18 and 65 years old who received the Ad26.COV2.S COVID-19 vaccine or a placebo.

This rearrangement joins TRBV30 to TRBJ1-1; D is possibly TRBD1 (5 bases). V was cut by 7 bases and J by 1 base, with 16 bases left in between. CDR1 and CDR2 (germline): GTSNPN, SVGIG (reference sequence). The CDR3 loop spans 14 amino acids. The CDR3 here is CALTPGQGNTEAFF. The CDR3 nucleotides are TGTGCCTTGACCCCTGGGCAGGGGAACACTGAAGCTTTCTTT. The whole variable domain, remainder taken from reference TRBV30 and TRBJ1-1, is SQTIHQWPATLVQPVGSPLSLECTVEGTSNPNLYWYRQAAGRGLQLLFYSVGIGQISSEVPQNLSASRPQDRQFILSSKKLLLSDSGFYLCALTPGQGNTEAFFGQGTRLTVV.

This rearrangement joins TRBV11-2 to TRBJ1-1; D ambiguous. The germline CDR1 and CDR2 sequences are SGHAT and FQNNGV. Trimming pared 2 bases from V and 3 bases from J, leaving 16 bases between. CDR3 length: 16 amino acids. CDR3 nucleotide sequence: TGTGCCAGCAGCTTAATCGCAGGTTTAATAGACACTGAAGCTTTCTTT. This gives the protein CASSLIAGLIDTEAFF.

The J gene is TRBJ2-5, the V gene TRBV30, with D uncertain. The CDR3 contains 15 residues. Germline CDR1 is GTSNPN and CDR2 is SVGIG (reference sequence). Trimming left V 1 base short and J 2 bases short, with 14 bases between. The CDR3 DNA sequence: TGTGCCTGGAGTGAAGGCCTAGGTCGGCAAGAGACCCAGTACTTC. Residues: CAWSEGLGRQETQYF.

This clone appeared a single time. The chain joins TRBV19 to TRBJ2-7; D not certain. The CDR3 has 15 amino acids. V was trimmed by 7 bases and J by 2 bases, leaving 18 bases between them. CDR1 and CDR2 from the germline V gene are LNHDA and SQIVND (reference sequence). CDR3 protein: CASTGQRPITYEQYF. In DNA, the CDR3 is TGTGCCAGTACCGGCCAGAGACCCATAACCTACGAGCAGTACTTC.

The CDR3 DNA is TGTGCCAGCAGCTTATTGGGGACAGACTACAATGAGCAGTTCTTC. This gives the protein CASSLLGTDYNEQFF. The chain carries TRBV7-6 and TRBJ2-1, with 7 bases matching TRBD1. The CDR3 has 15 amino acids. V lost 2 bases to trimming and J lost 3 bases; unmatched junction nucleotides: 4. Germline V gene sequence: CDR1 SGHVS, CDR2 FNYEAQ.

The chain uses TRBV13 and TRBJ1-1, with TRBD1 matching over 7 bases. This CDR3 is built from 13 residues. Germline-derived CDR1 and CDR2 are PRHDT and FYEKMQ (reference sequence). The V segment lost 10 bases and the J segment 3 bases; nucleotides outside the gene matches: 8. The CDR3 DNA reads as TGTGCCACCCATGCAACAGGGGACACTGAAGCTTTCTTT. Protein sequence: CATHATGDTEAFF.

This chain uses TRBV10-3 with TRBJ1-1; D is ambiguous. There are 13 residues in the CDR3. Trimming shortened V by 4 bases and J by 0 bases, and 6 bases separated the two germline ends. CDR1 and CDR2 from the germline V gene are ENHRY and SYGVKD. DNA for the CDR3: TGTGCCATCAGTGGGACGGTGAACACTGAAGCTTTCTTT. Translating it yields CAISGTVNTEAFF.

This clone was detected only once. Other nucleotide sequences in the sample specify the same CDR3. The chain joins TRBV6-2 or TRBV6-3 to TRBJ1-5; perhaps TRBD1 as D (6 bases). The CDR3 runs 14 residues. The V gene lost 2 bases and the J gene lost 7 bases, with 12 bases spanning the gap. The germline V gene encodes CDR1 MNHEY and CDR2 SVGEGT. The CDR3 coding sequence is TGTGCCAGCAGTTACGGGGGCGCGGGACAGCCCCAGCATTTT. Translation: CASSYGGAGQPQHF.

The V gene is TRBV24-1, the J gene TRBJ2-1; D gene uncertain. V shed 1 base and J shed 2 bases, with 8 bases lying between them. The germline V gene encodes CDR1 KGHDR and CDR2 SFDVKD. The CDR3 has 15 residues. CDR3 amino acids: CATSDLSRPYNEQFF. Written as DNA, the CDR3 is TGTGCCACCAGTGATTTAAGCAGGCCCTACAATGAGCAGTTCTTC.

The chain couples TRBV2 to TRBJ1-2; D is perhaps TRBD1 (5 bases). Trimming cost V 8 bases and J 3 bases, with 7 bases left between them. Germline values: CDR1 SNHLY, CDR2 FYNNEI. The CDR3 is made up of 11 amino acids. CDR3 sequence reads: CASGGDYGYTF. As DNA, the CDR3 is TGTGCCAGCGGAGGGGACTATGGCTACACCTTC.

The J gene is TRBJ1-1, the V gene TRBV19; D uncertain. In germline, CDR1 is LNHDA, CDR2 SQIVND (reference sequence). The CDR3 consists of 15 residues. The V and J ends lost 3 bases and 4 bases respectively, with 15 bases between them. CDR3 in amino acids: CASSMGMGLSTEAFF. The CDR3, as DNA: TGTGCCAGTAGTATGGGGATGGGTTTGAGCACTGAAGCTTTCTTT.

The J gene is TRBJ2-1, the V gene TRBV11-3, with D possibly matching TRBD2 (7 bases). Germline assignment: CDR1 SGHNT and CDR2 YENEEA. The CDR3 totals 16 residues. Trimming shortened V by 5 bases and J by 0 bases, and 14 bases separated the two germline ends. Here the CDR3 DNA reads TGTGCCAGCAGCCCCGGGGGGCCCAGCTCCTACAATGAGCAGTTCTTC. Protein: CASSPGGPSSYNEQFF.

The J gene is TRBJ1-1, the V gene TRBV6-5; D not certain. The CDR3 runs 16 residues. Germline V gene sequence: CDR1 MNHEY, CDR2 SVGAGI. The V gene lost 0 bases and the J gene lost 1 base, with 12 bases spanning the gap. The DNA for the CDR3 is TGTGCCAGCAGTTACTCGATCGGACCCAAGAACACTGAAGCTTTCTTT. Its translation: CASSYSIGPKNTEAFF.

The rearrangement joins TRBV11-3 to TRBJ2-4; 8 nucleotides match TRBD1. The V and J ends lost 5 bases and 6 bases, in that order; junction bases with no gene match: 6. The CDR3 runs to 14 residues. Germline CDR1 and CDR2: SGHNT and YENEEA. The CDR3 DNA reads as TGTGCCAGCAGCCCCTGGACAGGGTCAAACATTCAGTACTTC. Protein sequence: CASSPWTGSNIQYF.

This chain connects TRBV7-8 to TRBJ2-2, with 9 bases lining up with TRBD1. Germline loops: CDR1 SGHVS, CDR2 FQNEAQ. J lost 6 bases, V lost 2 bases, and 16 bases had no gene match. The CDR3 consists of 19 residues. The CDR3: CASSLKPGQGTTLSGELFF. CDR3 nucleotide sequence: TGTGCCAGCAGCTTAAAGCCGGGACAGGGTACAACTCTTTCCGGGGAGCTGTTTTTT.

This chain connects TRBV19 to TRBJ2-6; D is unclear. Germline V CDR1 and CDR2: LNHDA, SQIVND (reference sequence). CDR3 length: 18 amino acids. Trimming took 0 bases from V and 0 from J, leaving 12 bases between them. The CDR3 is CASSIDRAGTSGANVLTF. The DNA of the CDR3 is TGTGCCAGTAGTATAGATCGGGCAGGCACCTCTGGGGCCAACGTCCTGACTTTC.

The J gene is TRBJ1-6, the V gene TRBV28; TRBD1 is a possible D gene (5 bases). The CDR3 is 15 amino acids. Trimming shortened V by 10 bases and J by 9 bases, and 22 bases separated the two germline ends. Germline assignment: CDR1 MDHEN and CDR2 SYDVKM. CDR3 residues: CATRPGRAGGSPLHF. The CDR3 nucleotides are TGTGCCACCAGACCGGGACGGGCGGGGGGTTCACCCCTCCACTTT.

This chain links TRBV9 with TRBJ2-7; the match to TRBD2 covers 9 bases. In germline, CDR1 is SGDLS, CDR2 YYNGEE. The CDR3 extends over 14 amino acids. J gave up 2 bases and V 4 bases, and 4 bases lay outside the gene matches. The CDR3 DNA reads TGTGCCAGCAGCCCGGTAGCGGGAGCCTACGAGCAGTACTTC. Translated: CASSPVAGAYEQYF.

Notes on this clone: This sample includes further DNA sequences coding for the same CDR3. This chain joins TRBV27 and TRBJ2-7; maybe TRBD2 (5 bases). The V end lost 2 bases, the J end lost 1 base, and 6 bases lay between the germline ends. Germline values: CDR1 MNHEY, CDR2 SMNVEV (reference sequence). CDR3 length equals 13 residues. The CDR3 nucleotides are TGTGCCAGCAGTTTAGCGGGTTCCTACGAGCAGTACTTC. Protein sequence: CASSLAGSYEQYF.

This clone showed up many times. This sequence joins TRBV7-9 and TRBJ1-6, with a tentative D call TRBD1 (6 bases). Trimming pared 6 bases from V and 6 bases from J, leaving 18 bases between. The CDR3 totals 16 residues. The germline V gene has CDR1 SEHNR and CDR2 FQNEAQ (reference sequence). CDR3 sequence reads: CASRQQGGGGNSPLHF. In DNA form, the CDR3 reads TGTGCCAGCAGACAACAGGGAGGGGGGGGTAATTCACCCCTCCACTTT.

The chain couples TRBV6-2 or TRBV6-3 to TRBJ1-2; D gene ambiguous. This CDR3 is built from 11 residues. The ends were cut back, 2 bases at V and 6 bases at J, with 4 bases in the middle. Per germline, CDR1 MNHEY and CDR2 SVGEGT. CDR3 amino acids: CASSYDHGYTF. CDR3 DNA sequence: TGTGCCAGCAGTTACGATCATGGCTACACCTTC.

V usage is TRBV6-5 and J usage is TRBJ2-7; TRBD1 might be the D (6 bases). The germline V gene has CDR1 MNHEY and CDR2 SVGAGI. The length of the CDR3 is 15 residues. The V and J ends lost 6 bases and 0 bases respectively, with 15 bases between them. In nucleotides, the CDR3 is TGTGCCAGCAGGCCCCGGGACATCTTCTCCTACGAGCAGTACTTC. Protein: CASRPRDIFSYEQYF.

This clone was seen once. V and J are TRBV15 and TRBJ2-7, with TRBD2 identical over 10 bases. Germline CDR1 LNHNV, CDR2 YYDKDF (reference sequence). The CDR3 sequence is 15 residues long. Trimming cost V 0 bases and J 4 bases; bases outside gene matches: 3. CDR3 bases: TGTGCCACCAGCAGAGACGCTAGCGGGGGTTACGAGCAGTACTTC. Its translation: CATSRDASGGYEQYF.

This chain links TRBV4-2 with TRBJ1-6; 8 positions agree with TRBD1. Germline V gene sequence: CDR1 LGHNA, CDR2 YNFKEQ. The ends lost 5 bases at V and 7 bases at J; junction bases unmatched: 7. The length of the CDR3 is 15 residues. CDR3: CASSTRTGHNSPLHF. DNA of the CDR3: TGTGCCAGCAGCACACGGACAGGGCACAATTCACCCCTCCACTTT.

CDR3 sequence (DNA): TGCGCCAGCAGGCTGACAGGGTTGGACACCGGGGAGCTGTTTTTT. Its protein is CASRLTGLDTGELFF. The chain has TRBV5-1 and TRBJ2-2, with TRBD1 identical over 7 bases. The length of the CDR3 is 15 residues. V gave up 5 bases and J gave up 3 bases; unmatched junction bases: 7. From germline, CDR1 is SGHRS and CDR2 YFSETQ.

The genes are TRBV7-3 and TRBJ2-1; perhaps TRBD2 as D (6 bases). Trimming stripped 5 bases from V and 6 bases from J, with 14 bases between. Per the germline V gene, CDR1 is SGHTA and CDR2 is FQGTGA. The length of the CDR3 is 14 residues. The CDR3 is CASSPSRDSNEQFF. The CDR3 nucleotides read TGTGCCAGCAGCCCTAGTCGGGACTCCAATGAGCAGTTCTTC.

The V call is TRBV27, the J call TRBJ2-5, with a tentative D call TRBD2 (5 bases). The V end lost 5 bases, the J end lost 4 bases, and 17 bases lay between the germline ends. In germline, CDR1 is MNHEY, CDR2 SMNVEV (reference sequence). The CDR3 runs to 15 residues. Here the CDR3 DNA reads TGTGCCAGCAGTGGGCGGGCGGTAGCGCCAGAGACCCAGTACTTC. The encoded protein is CASSGRAVAPETQYF.